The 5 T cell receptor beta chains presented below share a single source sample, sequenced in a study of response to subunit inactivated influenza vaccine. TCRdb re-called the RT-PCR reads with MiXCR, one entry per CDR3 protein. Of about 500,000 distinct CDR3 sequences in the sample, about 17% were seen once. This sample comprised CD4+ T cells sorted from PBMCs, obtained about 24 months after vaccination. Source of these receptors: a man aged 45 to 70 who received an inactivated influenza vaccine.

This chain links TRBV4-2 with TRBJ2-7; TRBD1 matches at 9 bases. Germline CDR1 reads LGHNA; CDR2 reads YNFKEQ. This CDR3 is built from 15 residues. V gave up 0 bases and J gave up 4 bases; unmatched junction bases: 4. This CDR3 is CASSQEDRGSYEQYF. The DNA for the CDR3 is TGTGCCAGCAGCCAAGAAGACAGGGGGTCTTACGAGCAGTACTTC.

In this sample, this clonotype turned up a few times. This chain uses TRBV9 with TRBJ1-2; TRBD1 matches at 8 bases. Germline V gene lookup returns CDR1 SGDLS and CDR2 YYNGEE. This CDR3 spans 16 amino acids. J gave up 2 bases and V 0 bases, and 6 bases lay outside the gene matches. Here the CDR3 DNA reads TGTGCCAGCAGCGTAGGGTCAGGGGGCGAGAACTATGGCTACACCTTC. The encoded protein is CASSVGSGGENYGYTF.

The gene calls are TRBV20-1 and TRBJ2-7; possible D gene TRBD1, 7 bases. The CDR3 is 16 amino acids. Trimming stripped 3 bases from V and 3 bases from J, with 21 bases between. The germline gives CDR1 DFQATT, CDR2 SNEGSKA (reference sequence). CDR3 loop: CSASLPRGAFDYEQYF. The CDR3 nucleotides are TGCAGTGCTAGCCTCCCCAGGGGGGCATTTGACTACGAGCAGTACTTC.

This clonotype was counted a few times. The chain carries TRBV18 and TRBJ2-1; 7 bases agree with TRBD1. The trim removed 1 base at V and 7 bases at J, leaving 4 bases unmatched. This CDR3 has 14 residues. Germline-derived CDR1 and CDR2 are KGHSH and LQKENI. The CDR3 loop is CASSPLQGPNEQFF. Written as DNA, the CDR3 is TGTGCCAGCTCACCACTACAGGGGCCGAATGAGCAGTTCTTC.

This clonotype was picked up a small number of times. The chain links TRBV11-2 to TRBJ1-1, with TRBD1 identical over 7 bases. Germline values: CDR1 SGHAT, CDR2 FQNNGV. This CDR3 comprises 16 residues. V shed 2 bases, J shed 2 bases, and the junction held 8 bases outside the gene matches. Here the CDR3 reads CASSLLGGTVNTEAFF. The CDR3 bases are TGTGCCAGCAGCTTATTGGGTGGGACAGTTAACACTGAAGCTTTCTTT.